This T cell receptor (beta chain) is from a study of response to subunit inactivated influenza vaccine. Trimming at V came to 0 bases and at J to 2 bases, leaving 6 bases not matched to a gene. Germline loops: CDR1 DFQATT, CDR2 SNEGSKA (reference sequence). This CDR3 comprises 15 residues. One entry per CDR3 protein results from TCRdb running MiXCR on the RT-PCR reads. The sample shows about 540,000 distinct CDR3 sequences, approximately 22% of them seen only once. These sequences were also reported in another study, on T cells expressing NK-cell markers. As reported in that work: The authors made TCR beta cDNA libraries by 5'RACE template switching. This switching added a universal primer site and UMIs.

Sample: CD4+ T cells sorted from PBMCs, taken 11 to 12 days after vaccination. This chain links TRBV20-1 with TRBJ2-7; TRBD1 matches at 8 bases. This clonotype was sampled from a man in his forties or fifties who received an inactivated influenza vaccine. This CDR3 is CSARDQRTGPYEQYF. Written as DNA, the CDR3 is TGCAGTGCTAGAGATCAGAGGACAGGGCCCTACGAGCAGTACTTC.